Below, one T cell receptor beta chain is given with its context. Its antigen remains unidentified. This entry belongs to a study of cytomegalovirus exposure and HLA in healthy donors. This PCR relied on a set of 60 Vbeta primers and 13 Jbeta primers. Repertoires were generated with immunoSEQ multiplex PCR, while TCRdb's copy carries only in-frame clones and drops some. The sample yields 75,000 to 95,000 clones, 84% seen once. V lost 2 bases and J 4 bases, leaving 17 bases between the germline ends. The CDR3 covers 17 residues. CDR1 is MDHEN and CDR2 is SYDVKM in the germline V gene. Overall study findings and caveats: From TCR beta sequences, most subjects' HLA-A and HLA-B alleles were reportedly predicted accurately. In a later analysis, several top co-occurrence clusters appeared linked to parvovirus B19, influenza, CMV and Epstein-Barr virus. Reportedly, cytomegalovirus status was diagnosed with high sensitivity and specificity.

The rearrangement joins TRBV28 to TRBJ1-4, with unresolved D. Sequenced material: PBMCs. This receptor was obtained from a woman under 30 in good health and CMV-seropositive. The CDR3 is CASSLIGFLGHNEKLFF. The CDR3 nucleotides read TGTGCCAGCAGTTTAATTGGGTTTTTGGGCCATAATGAAAAACTGTTTTTT. Based on the CDR3 plus reference TRBV28 and TRBJ1-4, the full variable domain is DVKVTQSSRYLVKRTGEKVFLECVQDMDHENMFWYRQDPGLGLRLIYFSYDVKMKEKGDIPEGYSVSREKKERFSLILESASTNQTSMYLCASSLIGFLGHNEKLFFGSGTQLSVL.